What follows describes a single TCR beta chain. In the original processing: From reference gene primer amplification, estimates of nucleated cell counts were derived. TCRdb's table, derived via immunoSEQ multiplex PCR, lists solely in-frame clones and lacks some. The V and J calls and the clone size are those of that table, but D and trimming were determined from the DNA. The sample yields just under 90,000 clones, 85% to 95% seen once. The sample originates from a study of blood T cell repertoires in COVID-19. Study-wide background: Some COVID-19 samples were acute and others convalescent; all came from the United States, Italy and Spain. PBMCs, B-cell-depleted T cells, or T cells provided the cDNA or gDNA that made up the material.

Germline CDR1 is KGHDR and CDR2 is SFDVKD. CDR3 length equals 13 residues. V shed 4 bases and J shed 6 bases, with 10 bases lying between them. The chain combines TRBV24-1 with TRBJ2-3, with D perhaps TRBD1 (6 bases). Sequencing input: peripheral blood. This TCR was recovered from a man between 60 and 75 years old with acute or convalescent COVID-19. The CDR3 region has the DNA TGTGCCACCAGTGAGCAGGGGTTGGATACGCAGTATTTT. It codes for CATSEQGLDTQYF.